Listed below are T cell receptor beta chains from one sample, sequenced in a study of CD8 T cells in Susac syndrome. TCRdb analysed the immunoSEQ multiplex PCR reads with MiXCR anew, one entry per CDR3 protein. The sample shows roughly 140,000 distinct CDR3 sequences, approximately 96% of them seen only once. Material for sequencing was CD4+ T cells from PBMCs. Receptor source: a human donor with Susac syndrome. CDR3s include the opening cysteine and the closing phenylalanine or tryptophan. Each record gives: J gene, D gene, clone size, V gene, CDR3 DNA, CDR3 protein. The D gene is left open where the match is weak. Clone size is given for some rows only: seen once, a few or many times, or a class if the clone is expanded.

>TRBJ1-5|NA|NA|TRBV15
TGTGCCTTCTCGGAGGGGGGGCATCAGCCCCAGCATTTT
CAFSEGGHQPQHF
>TRBJ1-5|NA|NA|TRBV12-3/TRBV12-4
TGTGCCAGCAGTTTTGGGATGGGGGCCTTCAATCAGCCCCAGCATTTT
CASSFGMGAFNQPQHF
>TRBJ1-2|TRBD1|NA|TRBV5-1
TGCGCCAGCCCGACCGGGACAGAAGGCTATGGCTACACCTTC
CASPTGTEGYGYTF
>TRBJ2-1|NA|once|TRBV19
TGTGCCAGTACCGGGTTACCCTACAATGAGCAGTTCTTC
CASTGLPYNEQFF
>TRBJ2-3|TRBD2|NA|TRBV15
TGTGCCACCAGCAGACCCCCCGCTAGCGGGGGGGCAAATACGCAGTATTTT
CATSRPPASGGANTQYF
>TRBJ1-6|NA|NA|TRBV9
TGTGCCAGCAGCGTATTATCCAGGGGTCCCCGGGATTCACCCCTCCACTTT
CASSVLSRGPRDSPLHF
>TRBJ2-3|NA|NA|TRBV24-1
TGTGCCACCAGCCGAAGAGTGGGGGATACGCAGTATTTT
CATSRRVGDTQYF
>TRBJ2-1|TRBD2|NA|TRBV12-3/TRBV12-4
TGTGCCAGCAGTTTTCGGCAAGGGACTAGCAATGAGCAGTTCTTC
CASSFRQGTSNEQFF
>TRBJ1-5|NA|NA|TRBV12-5
TGTGCTAGTGGTTTGGTATCAGGGCCCCAGCATTTT
CASGLVSGPQHF
>TRBJ1-6|NA|NA|TRBV12-3/TRBV12-4
TGTGCCAGCAGTTTCGGCCAGAATAATTCACCCCTCCACTTT
CASSFGQNNSPLHF
>TRBJ2-3|NA|NA|TRBV7-3
TGTGCCAGCAGCCCCCGAGTCACAGATACGCAGTATTTT
CASSPRVTDTQYF
>TRBJ2-5|NA|NA|TRBV29-1
TGCAGCGTTGGCAGCCAAGAGACCCAGTACTTC
CSVGSQETQYF
>TRBJ1-5|NA|NA|TRBV24-1
TGTGCCACCAGTGGAGGGCTAGGGCAGCCCCAGCATTTT
CATSGGLGQPQHF
>TRBJ1-2|TRBD1|NA|TRBV9
TGTGCCAGCAGCCAAATGACAGGGGATGGCTACACCTTC
CASSQMTGDGYTF
>TRBJ2-1|TRBD2|NA|TRBV5-6
TGTGCCAGCAGCTTCCTTAGCGGGGGGGGCTACAATGAGCAGTTCTTC
CASSFLSGGGYNEQFF
>TRBJ1-5|TRBD1|once|TRBV12-3/TRBV12-4
TGTGCCAGCAGTTTATGGGGACAGGGCAATCAGCCCCAGCATTTT
CASSLWGQGNQPQHF
>TRBJ1-3|NA|NA|TRBV29-1
TGCAGCGTCTCCCCGGCCCAGGGAGCGATCTCTGGAAACACCATATATTTT
CSVSPAQGAISGNTIYF
>TRBJ2-1|TRBD2|NA|TRBV4-3
TGCGCCAGCAGCCAAGATAGGACTAGCGGTTACAATGAGCAGTTCTTC
CASSQDRTSGYNEQFF
>TRBJ2-4|TRBD2|NA|TRBV7-2
TGTGCCAGCAGCTTAGGCGGGGGGGAAGCCAAAAACATTCAGTACTTC
CASSLGGGEAKNIQYF
>TRBJ1-5|TRBD1|once|TRBV27
TGTGCCAGCAGTTTATACAGCAGGGGGAATCAGCCCCAGCATTTT
CASSLYSRGNQPQHF
>TRBJ2-5|TRBD2|NA|TRBV11-2
TGTGCCAGCAGCTTAGGACTAGCGAGAGAGACCCAGTACTTC
CASSLGLARETQYF
>TRBJ2-5|NA|NA|TRBV9
TGTGCCAGCAGCGTAGGGTGGGTTGAAGAGACCCAGTACTTC
CASSVGWVEETQYF
>TRBJ2-5|TRBD2|once|TRBV20-1
TGCAGTGCTACCAGAGTAGCGGGGCCCCAAGAGACCCAGTACTTC
CSATRVAGPQETQYF
>TRBJ2-5|NA|NA|TRBV20-1
TGCAGTGCTGGTGGGGGGACCCAGTACTTC
CSAGGGTQYF
>TRBJ2-1|NA|NA|TRBV20-1
TGCAGTGCTTCTGGACTACTCTACAATGAGCAGTTCTTC
CSASGLLYNEQFF
>TRBJ2-5|NA|NA|TRBV12-3/TRBV12-4
TGTGCCAGCAGAAGGGGCGGAGAGACCCAGTACTTC
CASRRGGETQYF
>TRBJ1-1|NA|NA|TRBV20-1
TGCAGTGCCAGGACACTGAACACTGAAGCTTTCTTT
CSARTLNTEAFF
>TRBJ1-1|TRBD1|NA|TRBV6-5
TGTGCCAGCAGTACAGGGGCTTCTAACACTGAAGCTTTCTTT
CASSTGASNTEAFF
>TRBJ2-7|NA|NA|TRBV14
TGTGCCAGCAGCCAAGTTAGTCCCTACGAGCAGTACTTC
CASSQVSPYEQYF
>TRBJ2-2|NA|once|TRBV6-2/TRBV6-3
TGTGCCAGCAGTTACCCCTCTCGCGGGATCACCGGGGAGCTGTTTTTT
CASSYPSRGITGELFF
>TRBJ1-6|NA|NA|TRBV5-4
TGTGCCAGCAGCTTGGAGGCAGGGGCGGGTTCACCCCTCCACTTT
CASSLEAGAGSPLHF
>TRBJ2-7|TRBD2|NA|TRBV7-8
TGTGCCAGCAGCTTAGCGCGTGGGGGGGTCGAGCAGTACTTC
CASSLARGGVEQYF
>TRBJ2-5|NA|NA|TRBV6-1
TGTGCCAGCAGTGAGGCGGAGACCCAGTACTTC
CASSEAETQYF
>TRBJ2-1|NA|NA|TRBV29-1
TGCAGCGTTGAACAGGGGAGAGGCGAGCAGTTCTTC
CSVEQGRGEQFF
>TRBJ2-7|NA|NA|TRBV6-6
TGTGCCAGCAGGATGGGGGCCCAGCAGTACTTC
CASRMGAQQYF
>TRBJ1-2|TRBD1|once|TRBV6-5
TGTGCCAGCAGCGCTACAGGGGGCACTGACTATGGCTACACCTTC
CASSATGGTDYGYTF
>TRBJ1-1|NA|NA|TRBV4-2
TGTGCCAGCAGCCAAATGGGACTTTTAGGTTGGATGAACACTGAAGCTTTCTTT
CASSQMGLLGWMNTEAFF
>TRBJ2-5|NA|NA|TRBV7-3
TGTGCCAGCAGCTCCCCAAGGGGCCTTGGGGAGACCCAGTACTTC
CASSSPRGLGETQYF
>TRBJ2-7|TRBD2|NA|TRBV29-1
TGCAGCGCACGGACTAGCGGTAGCTCCTACGAGCAGTACTTC
CSARTSGSSYEQYF
>TRBJ1-1|NA|NA|TRBV6-5
TGTGCCAGCAGTTCCTGGGGCACTGAAGCTTTCTTT
CASSSWGTEAFF